One sample yielded the 31 T cell receptor beta chains listed below, sequenced in a study of T-cell reconstitution after alpha-beta-depleted transplantation in children. During its preparation, the TCRbeta library received unique molecular identifiers. TCRdb analysed the PCR reads with MiXCR anew, one entry per CDR3 protein. The sample records a few hundred thousand distinct CDR3 sequences, approximately 13% being singletons. This sample comprised PBMCs, mostly from graft donor cells, obtained 360 days after TCRalphabeta/CD19-depleted stem cell transplant. Receptors were obtained from a male patient younger than 18 who had a stem cell transplant for acute myeloid leukemia, so the T cells may come from the graft donor.

The chain carries TRBV7-2 and TRBJ2-7, with D perhaps TRBD2 (5 bases). The germline CDR1 and CDR2 sequences are SGHTA and FQGNSA. The CDR3 has 13 residues. The V end lost 7 bases, the J end lost 1 base, and 11 bases lay between the germline ends. Written as DNA, the CDR3 is TGTGCCAGCAACGGACTGCAATCCTACGAGCAGTACTTC. It translates to CASNGLQSYEQYF.

The chain employs TRBV7-9 and TRBJ1-6, with no clear D. CDR3 length: 15 amino acids. V gave up 5 bases and J gave up 8 bases, with 16 bases separating them. Germline V lookup: CDR1 SEHNR, CDR2 FQNEAQ (reference sequence). The CDR3 DNA is TGTGCCAGCAGCCTACTAGGACCTCACGATTCACCCCTCCACTTT. As protein: CASSLLGPHDSPLHF.

The chain is built from TRBV7-9 and TRBJ2-3, with 8 bases matching TRBD2. With V trimmed by 4 bases and J by 1 base, 10 bases remained unmatched. The CDR3 loop spans 17 amino acids. The germline V gene encodes CDR1 SEHNR and CDR2 FQNEAQ (reference sequence). The CDR3: CASSSLLTSEGTDTQYF. The CDR3 bases are TGTGCCAGCAGCTCCCTCTTGACTAGCGAGGGCACAGATACGCAGTATTTT.

V gene TRBV20-1 combines with J gene TRBJ1-5; no firm D call. Germline CDR1 and CDR2: DFQATT and SNEGSKA (reference sequence). V was clipped by 5 bases and J by 7 bases, with 15 bases between them. CDR3 length: 13 residues. The CDR3 region is CSAAYPKEQPQHF. The CDR3 DNA sequence: TGCAGTGCTGCCTACCCGAAGGAGCAGCCCCAGCATTTT.

There are many counts of this clonotype. This chain connects TRBV12-3 or TRBV12-4 to TRBJ2-7; D possibly corresponds to TRBD2 (5 bases). The CDR3 consists of 13 residues. With 4 bases removed from V and 1 base from J, the gap between germline ends came to 8 bases. This chain's CDR3 is CASSSGVSYEQYF. In DNA, the CDR3 is TGTGCCAGCAGTTCCGGGGTTTCCTACGAGCAGTACTTC.

In this sample, this clonotype turned up many times. The chain employs TRBV3-1 and TRBJ2-3; weak D call: TRBD1 (6 bases). The CDR3 has 15 amino acids. Germline V CDR1 and CDR2: LGHDT, YNNKEL (reference sequence). V lost 5 bases and J lost 3, with 15 bases in between. This CDR3 is CASSSGQYRTDTQYF. CDR3 nucleotides: TGTGCCAGCAGCTCTGGACAGTACAGGACAGATACGCAGTATTTT.

This clonotype was seen many times. This chain joins TRBV10-3 and TRBJ1-3, with D uncertain. V was pared by 4 bases and J by 0 bases, with 13 bases between. CDR1 is ENHRY, CDR2 SYGVKD, per germline. The CDR3 contains 16 residues. This CDR3 reads CAISVIGSSSGNTIYF. As DNA, the CDR3 is TGTGCCATCAGTGTCATCGGCAGCTCCTCTGGAAACACCATATATTTT.

This clonotype was recorded a few times. The chain employs TRBV29-1 and TRBJ1-1, with TRBD1 identical over 7 bases. The CDR3 length is 11 residues. Per the germline V gene, CDR1 is SQVTM and CDR2 is ANQGSEA. V was pared by 6 bases and J by 11 bases, with 9 bases of the junction left unmatched. This CDR3 reads CSVVGQVGAFF. CDR3 bases: TGCAGCGTGGTTGGACAGGTTGGGGCTTTCTTT.

This clonotype was observed a handful of times. V gene TRBV20-1 combines with J gene TRBJ2-7; D is uncertain. Deletions cut 1 base from V and 5 bases from J, with 15 bases between. The CDR3 loop spans 14 amino acids. Looked up from germline, CDR1 is DFQATT and CDR2 is SNEGSKA (reference sequence). The CDR3 coding sequence is TGCAGTGCTAGAGTAACCATTGGTAGGAACGAGCAGTACTTC. Its translation is CSARVTIGRNEQYF.

J is TRBJ2-7 and V is TRBV28; D unresolved. Germline V gives CDR1 MDHEN, CDR2 SYDVKM. V was clipped by 6 bases and J by 4 bases, with 16 bases between them. This CDR3 region has 14 residues. CDR3 DNA: TGTGCCAGCAGCCTCCGGACCAATTTTTACGAGCAGTACTTC. It translates to CASSLRTNFYEQYF.

This clonotype was observed a few times. The chain links TRBV7-2 to TRBJ2-7; D tentatively reads TRBD1 or TRBD2 (5 bases each). Germline assignment: CDR1 SGHTA and CDR2 FQGNSA. V lost 2 bases to trimming and J lost 3 bases, with 20 bases between them. This CDR3 has 17 residues. CDR3 in amino acids: CASSLRLSGTEFYEQYF. The CDR3 DNA is TGTGCCAGCAGCTTAAGGCTCTCCGGGACGGAGTTCTACGAGCAGTACTTC.

The rearrangement links TRBV18 to TRBJ2-7; 10 bases match TRBD2. The CDR3 runs to 14 residues. The germline gives CDR1 KGHSH, CDR2 LQKENI. Trimming removed 5 bases from V and 6 bases from J; junction bases left unmatched: 7. In DNA form, the CDR3 reads TGTGCCAGCTCATGGCTAGCGGGAGAGGGCGAGCAGTACTTC. Translating it yields CASSWLAGEGEQYF. The variable domain in full, completed from reference TRBV18 and TRBJ2-7, reads NAGVMQNPRHLVRRRGQEARLRCSPMKGHSHVYWYRQLPEEGLKFMVYLQKENIIDESGMPKERFSAEFPKEGPSILRIQQVVRGDSAAYFCASSWLAGEGEQYFGPGTRLTVT.

In this sample, this clonotype turned up a few times. CDR3 nucleotides: TGCAGCGTTGAAAGCCTCGAATGGGGGAGAGGGGCTGAAGCTTTCTTT. It encodes CSVESLEWGRGAEAFF. This chain uses TRBV29-1 with TRBJ1-1; maybe TRBD1 (5 bases). This CDR3 has 16 amino acids. V was clipped by 2 bases and J by 6 bases, with 22 bases between them. CDR1 is SQVTM and CDR2 is ANQGSEA in the germline V gene.

The genes are TRBV7-9 and TRBJ2-7; no clear D. Trimming stripped 3 bases from V and 2 bases from J, with 11 bases between. The CDR3 length is 14 residues. From germline, CDR1 is SEHNR and CDR2 FQNEAQ (reference sequence). The CDR3 loop is CASSFSLSPYEQYF. DNA for the CDR3: TGTGCCAGCAGCTTTTCCCTGTCCCCCTACGAGCAGTACTTC.

V usage is TRBV7-2 and J usage is TRBJ2-1; 9 bases fit TRBD2. CDR1 is SGHTA, CDR2 FQGNSA, per germline. V dropped 5 bases and J dropped 3; count of bases not matched to a gene: 5. The CDR3 runs 15 residues. In DNA form, the CDR3 reads TGTGCCAGCAGCCGTAGCGGGAGTTACTACAATGAGCAGTTCTTC. Residues: CASSRSGSYYNEQFF.

The CDR3 reads CSPRTSGEQFF. The CDR3 nucleotides read TGCAGCCCTCGGACTAGCGGAGAGCAGTTCTTC. The chain carries TRBV29-1 and TRBJ2-1, with 10 nucleotides matching TRBD2. J gave up 10 bases and V 8 bases, and 5 bases lay outside the gene matches. Germline V gene lookup returns CDR1 SQVTM and CDR2 ANQGSEA. The CDR3 extends over 11 amino acids.

This clonotype came up a few times. The gene calls are TRBV29-1 and TRBJ2-7, with 15 bases aligning to TRBD2. The CDR3 contains 13 residues. The V gene end was trimmed by 4 bases and the J gene end by 9 bases; junction bases not matched to a gene: 4. From germline, CDR1 is SQVTM and CDR2 ANQGSEA. Here the CDR3 DNA reads TGCAGCGTTGGGACTAGCGGGAGGGGAGTGCAGTACTTC. The encoded protein is CSVGTSGRGVQYF.

This chain joins TRBV10-3 and TRBJ2-3; D not resolved. V was pared by 2 bases and J by 0 bases, with 12 bases between. From germline, CDR1 is ENHRY and CDR2 SYGVKD. The CDR3 extends over 16 amino acids. The CDR3 DNA reads TGTGCCATCAGTGAGGGGCTATCCACTAGCACAGATACGCAGTATTTT. It is translated as CAISEGLSTSTDTQYF.

V usage is TRBV4-3 and J usage is TRBJ2-1; D might be TRBD2 (5 bases). CDR1 and CDR2 (germline): LGHNA, YSLEER. With 4 bases removed from V and 5 bases from J, the gap between germline ends came to 18 bases. The CDR3 extends over 16 amino acids. Here the CDR3 DNA reads TGCGCCAGCAGCCCACGAGGAGGCGCTTACCACAATGAGCAGTTCTTC. It encodes CASSPRGGAYHNEQFF.

This clonotype appeared a few times. The chain couples TRBV7-9 to TRBJ2-7; D unresolved. V lost 1 base and J lost 4, with 11 bases in between. Germline V gene lookup returns CDR1 SEHNR and CDR2 FQNEAQ (reference sequence). This CDR3 has 14 residues. The CDR3 is CASSLVGSVYEQYF. CDR3 nucleotides: TGTGCCAGCAGCTTAGTAGGTTCGGTTTACGAGCAGTACTTC.

This clonotype was seen a few times. The chain has TRBV4-1 and TRBJ2-2, with 11 nucleotides matching TRBD2. Trimming cost V 3 bases and J 2 bases; bases outside gene matches: 11. The CDR3 has 19 residues. Germline CDR1 MGHRA, CDR2 YSYEKL. Here the CDR3 reads CASSHHLGTSGANTGELFF. The CDR3 bases are TGCGCCAGCAGCCACCACCTAGGGACTAGCGGAGCCAACACCGGGGAGCTGTTTTTT.

This clonotype was recorded a few times. The chain has TRBV11-1 and TRBJ2-1; D is ambiguous. CDR3 size: 17 residues. V was pared by 1 base and J by 0 bases, with 13 bases between. Germline CDR1 and CDR2: SGHAT and FQDESV (reference sequence). The chain's CDR3 is CASSLVERPSSYNEQFF. DNA for the CDR3: TGTGCCAGCAGCTTAGTTGAGCGCCCGAGCTCCTACAATGAGCAGTTCTTC.

This clonotype was counted many times. This chain connects TRBV28 to TRBJ2-5; D remains ambiguous. Germline CDR1 MDHEN, CDR2 SYDVKM. V was shortened by 6 bases and J by 6 bases, with 14 bases between the two germline ends. The CDR3 spans 13 residues. The CDR3 bases are TGTGCCAGCAGCGTTCTAAGTGACAAGACCCAGTACTTC. Encoded protein: CASSVLSDKTQYF.

In this sample, this clonotype turned up many times. The genes are TRBV29-1 and TRBJ1-1; possible D gene TRBD1, 6 bases. CDR1 is SQVTM, CDR2 ANQGSEA, per germline. CDR3 size: 13 residues. Deletions cut 2 bases from V and 0 bases from J, with 7 bases between. The CDR3 here is CSVEQGMNTEAFF. CDR3 coding DNA: TGCAGCGTTGAACAGGGGATGAACACTGAAGCTTTCTTT. The complete variable domain, with remaining parts taken from reference TRBV29-1 and TRBJ1-1, reads SAVISQKPSRDICQRGTSLTIQCQVDSQVTMMFWYRQQPGQSLTLIATANQGSEATYESGFVIDKFPISRPNLTFSTLTVSNMSPEDSSIYLCSVEQGMNTEAFFGQGTRLTVV.

This chain uses TRBV29-1 with TRBJ1-5; 7 bases align to TRBD1. J gave up 6 bases and V 5 bases, and 7 bases lay outside the gene matches. The length of the CDR3 is 13 residues. Per germline, CDR1 SQVTM and CDR2 ANQGSEA. CDR3 nucleotides: TGCAGCGTTCAGACAGGGCTGCGTCAGCCCCAGCATTTT. This gives the protein CSVQTGLRQPQHF.

This clonotype was counted between two and nine times. The rearrangement links TRBV29-1 to TRBJ2-7; TRBD1 matches at 7 bases. The CDR3 has 14 amino acids. Per the germline V gene, CDR1 is SQVTM and CDR2 is ANQGSEA. Trimming cost V 7 bases and J 4 bases; bases outside gene matches: 13. CDR3 sequence reads: CSAGPGQYVYEQYF. Here the CDR3 DNA reads TGCAGCGCTGGGCCGGGACAGTACGTATACGAGCAGTACTTC.

This clonotype was counted many times. This chain links TRBV3-1 with TRBJ1-5, with 7 bases matching TRBD1. Looked up from germline, CDR1 is LGHDT and CDR2 is YNNKEL (reference sequence). The CDR3 loop spans 18 amino acids. The V and J ends lost 1 base and 4 bases, in that order; junction bases with no gene match: 13. CDR3 sequence reads: CASSQVTPPGGGNQPQHF. In nucleotides, the CDR3 is TGTGCCAGCAGCCAAGTAACACCGCCAGGGGGTGGGAATCAGCCCCAGCATTTT.

This clonotype was seen more than once but under ten times. The chain recombines TRBV9 with TRBJ2-7; D is undetermined. Germline CDR1 is SGDLS and CDR2 is YYNGEE. Between the trimmed V and J ends, which lost 4 bases and 3 bases, there was a span of 11 bases. The CDR3 contains 13 residues. CDR3 nucleotide sequence: TGTGCCAGCAGCCCCCATCCCCTCTACGAGCAGTACTTC. It codes for CASSPHPLYEQYF.

This clonotype was detected a few times. The genes are TRBV28 and TRBJ1-5, with 9 bases matching TRBD1. This CDR3 comprises 14 residues. The V gene end was trimmed by 6 bases and the J gene end by 7 bases; junction bases not matched to a gene: 7. Germline V CDR1 and CDR2: MDHEN, SYDVKM. CDR3 region: CASSRDREDQPQHF. DNA of the CDR3: TGTGCCAGCAGCCGGGACAGGGAAGACCAGCCCCAGCATTTT. The full variable domain, its missing parts supplied by reference TRBV28 and TRBJ1-5, is DVKVTQSSRYLVKRTGEKVFLECVQDMDHENMFWYRQDPGLGLRLIYFSYDVKMKEKGDIPEGYSVSREKKERFSLILESASTNQTSMYLCASSRDREDQPQHFGDGTRLSIL.

This clonotype has more than one count but fewer than ten. The V and J genes are TRBV25-1 and TRBJ2-1; D is undetermined. The germline V gene encodes CDR1 MGHDK and CDR2 SYGVNS. The length of the CDR3 is 15 residues. Trimming removed 1 base at V and 7 bases at J, with 14 bases between. CDR3 sequence (DNA): TGTGCCAGCAGTGAATTGAAGGGCCCCATGAATGAGCAGTTCTTC. Its translation is CASSELKGPMNEQFF.

This clonotype showed up just a few times. This chain connects TRBV29-1 to TRBJ1-4; 7 bases match TRBD1. CDR1 is SQVTM, CDR2 ANQGSEA, per germline. V trimming: 5 bases; J trimming: 8 bases; junction bases outside the gene matches: 5. CDR3 size: 12 residues. The CDR3 reads CSVRDSKEKLFF. In DNA form, the CDR3 reads TGCAGCGTTAGGGACAGCAAAGAAAAACTGTTTTTT. Combining the CDR3 with reference TRBV29-1 and TRBJ1-4 gives the whole variable domain SAVISQKPSRDICQRGTSLTIQCQVDSQVTMMFWYRQQPGQSLTLIATANQGSEATYESGFVIDKFPISRPNLTFSTLTVSNMSPEDSSIYLCSVRDSKEKLFFGSGTQLSVL.